The sequence of this TCR beta chain was determined in a study of blood T cell repertoires in COVID-19. Study details: Donors in the United States, Italy and Spain gave samples during acute or convalescent COVID-19.

Using immunoSEQ multiplex PCR, the repertoire was profiled, and TCRdb retains in-frame clones only, with some absent. The data hold roughly 40,000 clones, with around three quarters observed a single time. This CDR3 comprises 17 residues. With V trimmed by 0 bases and J by 0 bases, 5 bases remained unmatched. CDR1 is LGHNA and CDR2 is YSLEER in the germline V gene. The chain combines TRBV4-3 with TRBJ1-3, with 7 bases identical to TRBD1. Sample: peripheral blood. This sequence was found in a woman older than 75 with acute or convalescent COVID-19. The CDR3 DNA reads TGCGCCAGCAGCCAAGATCACAGGGGCATCTCTGGAAACACCATATATTTT. Translating it yields CASSQDHRGISGNTIYF.